The entry that follows covers one T cell receptor beta chain sequence. Its antigen is currently unknown. It was around 220 ng DNA, about 30,000 T cell genomes, that sorted-subset replicate PCRs used. Data came from immunoSEQ multiplex PCR; TCRdb stores just in-frame clones and leaves some out. Of over 1.5 million clones listed, 95% to 99% were seen once; the top ten hold roughly 0.45%. The sample comes from a study of shared clonotypes between healthy human individuals. Across the study: In total, the donors were a couple of women and a few men aged 18 to 49.

This CDR3 has 14 residues. Germline CDR1 reads LNHDA; CDR2 reads SQIVND (reference sequence). The V gene lost 4 bases and the J gene lost 4 bases, with 14 bases spanning the gap. In the CD4+ fraction, cells were divided into CD45RA+ naive and CD45RA-negative memory subsets. Study-level findings and limits: The authors expected sequencing depth to affect clonotype sharing among donors.

The sample comprised naive CD4+ T cells sorted from blood. This sample's subset: CD45RA+ positively selected. This sequence was found in a man between 25 and 39 years old in good health. The rearrangement uses TRBV19 and TRBJ2-7; D is ambiguous. The CDR3 is CASSRTSSLYEQYF. The CDR3 DNA is TGTGCCAGTAGTAGGACCTCCTCCTTATACGAGCAGTACTTC.